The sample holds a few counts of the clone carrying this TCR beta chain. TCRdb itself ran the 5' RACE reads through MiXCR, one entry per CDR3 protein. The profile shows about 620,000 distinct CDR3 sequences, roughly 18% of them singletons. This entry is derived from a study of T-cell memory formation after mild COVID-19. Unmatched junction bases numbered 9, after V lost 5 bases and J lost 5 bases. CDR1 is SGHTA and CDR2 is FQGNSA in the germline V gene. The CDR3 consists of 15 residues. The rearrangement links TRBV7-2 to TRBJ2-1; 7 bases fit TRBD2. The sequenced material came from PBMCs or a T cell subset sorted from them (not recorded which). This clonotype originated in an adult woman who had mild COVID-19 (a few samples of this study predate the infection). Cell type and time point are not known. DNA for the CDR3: TGTGCCAGCAGCCCGAGCGGGGTTCGCAACAATGAGCAGTTCTTC. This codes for CASSPSGVRNNEQFF.